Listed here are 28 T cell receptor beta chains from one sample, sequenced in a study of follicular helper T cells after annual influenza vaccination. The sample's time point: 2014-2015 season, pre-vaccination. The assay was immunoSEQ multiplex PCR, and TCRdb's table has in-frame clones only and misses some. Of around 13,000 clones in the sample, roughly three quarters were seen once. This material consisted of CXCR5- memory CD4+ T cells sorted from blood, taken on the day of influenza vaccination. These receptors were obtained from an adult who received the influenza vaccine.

The chain's CDR3 is CASSFDRSSGNTIYF. CDR3 DNA sequence: TGCGCCAGCAGCTTTGATCGGAGCTCTGGAAACACCATATATTTT. The V gene is TRBV5-1, the J gene TRBJ1-3; D remains ambiguous. This CDR3 has 15 residues. The ends were cut back, 2 bases at V and 0 bases at J, with 9 bases in the middle. Per the germline V gene, CDR1 is SGHRS and CDR2 is YFSETQ.

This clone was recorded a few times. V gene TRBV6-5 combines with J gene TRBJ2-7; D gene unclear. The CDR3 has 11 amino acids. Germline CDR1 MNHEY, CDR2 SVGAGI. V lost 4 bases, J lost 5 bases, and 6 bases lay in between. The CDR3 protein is CASSFRDEQYF. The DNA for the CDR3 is TGTGCCAGCAGTTTCCGGGACGAGCAGTACTTC.

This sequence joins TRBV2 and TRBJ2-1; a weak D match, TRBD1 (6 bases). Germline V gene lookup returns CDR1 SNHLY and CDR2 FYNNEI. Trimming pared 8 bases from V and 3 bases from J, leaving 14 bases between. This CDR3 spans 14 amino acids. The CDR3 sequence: CASRRGVLYNEQFF. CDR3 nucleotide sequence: TGTGCCAGCCGCAGGGGTGTCCTCTACAATGAGCAGTTCTTC.

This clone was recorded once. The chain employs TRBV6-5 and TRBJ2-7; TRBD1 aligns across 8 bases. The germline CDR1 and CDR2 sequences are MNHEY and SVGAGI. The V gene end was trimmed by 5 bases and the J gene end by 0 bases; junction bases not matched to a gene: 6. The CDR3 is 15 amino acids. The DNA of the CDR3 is TGTGCCAGCAGTCGAAGACAGGGGAGCTCCTACGAGCAGTACTTC. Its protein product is CASSRRQGSSYEQYF.

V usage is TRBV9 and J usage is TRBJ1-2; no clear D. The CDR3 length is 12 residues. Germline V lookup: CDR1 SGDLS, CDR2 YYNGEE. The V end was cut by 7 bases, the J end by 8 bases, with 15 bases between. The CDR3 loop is CASSRVDLGYTF. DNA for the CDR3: TGTGCCAGCTCCCGTGTCGACTTGGGCTACACCTTC.

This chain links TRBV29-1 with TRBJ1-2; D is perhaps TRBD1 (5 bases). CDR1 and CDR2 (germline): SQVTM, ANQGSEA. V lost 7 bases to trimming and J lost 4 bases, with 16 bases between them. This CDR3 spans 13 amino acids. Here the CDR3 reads CSAAGTGGYGYTF. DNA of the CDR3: TGCAGCGCCGCCGGGACCGGGGGCTATGGCTACACCTTC.

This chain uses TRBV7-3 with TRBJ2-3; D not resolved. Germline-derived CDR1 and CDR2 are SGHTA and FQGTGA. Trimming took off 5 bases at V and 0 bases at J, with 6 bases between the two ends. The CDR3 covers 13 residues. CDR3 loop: CASSQWSTDTQYF. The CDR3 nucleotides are TGTGCCAGCAGCCAGTGGAGCACAGATACGCAGTATTTT.

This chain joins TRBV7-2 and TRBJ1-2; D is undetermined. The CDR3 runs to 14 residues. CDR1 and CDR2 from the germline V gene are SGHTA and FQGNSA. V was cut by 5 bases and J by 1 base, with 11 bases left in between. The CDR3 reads CASSTFGNNYGYTF. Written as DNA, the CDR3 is TGTGCCAGCAGCACTTTCGGGAATAACTATGGCTACACCTTC.

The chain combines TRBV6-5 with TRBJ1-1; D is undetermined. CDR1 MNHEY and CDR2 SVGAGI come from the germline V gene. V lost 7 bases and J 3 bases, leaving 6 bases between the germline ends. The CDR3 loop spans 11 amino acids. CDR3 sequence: CASNRDTEAFF. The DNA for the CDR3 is TGTGCCAGCAACCGGGACACTGAAGCTTTCTTT.

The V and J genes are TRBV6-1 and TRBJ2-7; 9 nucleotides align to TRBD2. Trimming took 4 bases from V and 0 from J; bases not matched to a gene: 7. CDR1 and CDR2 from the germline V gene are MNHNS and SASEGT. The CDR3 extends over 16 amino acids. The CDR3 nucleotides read TGTGCCAGCAGTGTCAGCGGGGGGCCGAGCTCCTACGAGCAGTACTTC. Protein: CASSVSGGPSSYEQYF.

CDR3 in amino acids: CASSQDGFSTEAFF. The CDR3, as DNA: TGTGCCAGTAGCCAGGACGGATTTTCCACTGAAGCTTTCTTT. This rearrangement joins TRBV19 to TRBJ1-1; no clear D gene. Trimming took 6 bases from V and 4 from J, leaving 15 bases between them. Looked up from germline, CDR1 is LNHDA and CDR2 is SQIVND (reference sequence). The CDR3 is made up of 14 amino acids.

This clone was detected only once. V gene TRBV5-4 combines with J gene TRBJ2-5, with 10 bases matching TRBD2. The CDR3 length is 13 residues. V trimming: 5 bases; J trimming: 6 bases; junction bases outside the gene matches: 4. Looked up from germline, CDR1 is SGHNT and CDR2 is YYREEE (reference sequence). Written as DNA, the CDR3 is TGTGCCAGCAGTCGTAGCGGGGGGAAGACCCAGTACTTC. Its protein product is CASSRSGGKTQYF. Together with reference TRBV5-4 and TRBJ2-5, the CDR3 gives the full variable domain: ETGVTQSPTHLIKTRGQQVTLRCSSQSGHNTVSWYQQALGQGPQFIFQYYREEENGRGNFPPRFSGLQFPNYSSELNVNALELDDSALYLCASSRSGGKTQYFGPGTRLLVL.

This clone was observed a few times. The CDR3 region has the DNA TGTGCCAGCAGCTTAGCGCCCGGCGGGCAGGGGGGGAACATTCAGTACTTC. Amino acids: CASSLAPGGQGGNIQYF. V usage is TRBV7-2 and J usage is TRBJ2-4, with D perhaps being TRBD1 or TRBD2 (7 bases each). Germline V CDR1 and CDR2: SGHTA, FQGNSA. Trimming stripped 0 bases from V and 7 bases from J, with 19 bases between. This CDR3 has 17 residues.

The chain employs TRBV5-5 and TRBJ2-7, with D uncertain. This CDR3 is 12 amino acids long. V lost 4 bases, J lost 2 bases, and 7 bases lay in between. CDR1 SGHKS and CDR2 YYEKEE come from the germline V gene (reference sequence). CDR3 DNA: TGTGCCAGCAGCGTTGGACCCTACGAGCAGTACTTC. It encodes CASSVGPYEQYF.

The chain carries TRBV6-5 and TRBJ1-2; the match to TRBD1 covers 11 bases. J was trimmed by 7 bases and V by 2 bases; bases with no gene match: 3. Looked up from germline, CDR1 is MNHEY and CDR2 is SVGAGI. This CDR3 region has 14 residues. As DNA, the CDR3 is TGTGCCAGCAGTTACAGGGACAGGGGGACTGGCTACACCTTC. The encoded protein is CASSYRDRGTGYTF.

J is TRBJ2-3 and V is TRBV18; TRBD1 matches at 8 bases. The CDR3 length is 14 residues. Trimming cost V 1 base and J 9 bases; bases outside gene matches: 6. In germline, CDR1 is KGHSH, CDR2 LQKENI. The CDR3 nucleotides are TGTGCCAGCTCACCACTCGAGACAGGGGCCACGCAGTATTTT. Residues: CASSPLETGATQYF.

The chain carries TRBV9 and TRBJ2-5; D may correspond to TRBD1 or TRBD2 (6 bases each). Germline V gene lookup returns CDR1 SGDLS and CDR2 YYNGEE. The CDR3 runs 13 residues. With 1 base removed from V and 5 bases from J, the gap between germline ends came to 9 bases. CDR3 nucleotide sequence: TGTGCCAGCAGCGTACAGGGGACTGAGACCCAGTACTTC. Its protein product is CASSVQGTETQYF.

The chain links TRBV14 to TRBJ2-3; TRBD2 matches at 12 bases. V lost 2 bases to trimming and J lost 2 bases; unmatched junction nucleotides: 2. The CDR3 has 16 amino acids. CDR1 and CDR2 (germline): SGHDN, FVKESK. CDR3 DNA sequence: TGTGCCAGCAGCCAATGGACTAGCGGGGACACAGATACGCAGTATTTT. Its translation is CASSQWTSGDTDTQYF.

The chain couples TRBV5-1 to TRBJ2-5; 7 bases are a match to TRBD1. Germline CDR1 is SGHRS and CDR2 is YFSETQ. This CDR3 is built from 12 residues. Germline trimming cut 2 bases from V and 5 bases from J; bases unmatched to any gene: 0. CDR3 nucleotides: TGCGCCAGCAGCTTACAGGGGGAGACCCAGTACTTC. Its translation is CASSLQGETQYF. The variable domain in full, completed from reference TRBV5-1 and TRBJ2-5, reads KAGVTQTPRYLIKTRGQQVTLSCSPISGHRSVSWYQQTPGQGLQFLFEYFSETQRNKGNFPGRFSGRQFSNSRSEMNVSTLELGDSALYLCASSLQGETQYFGPGTRLLVL.

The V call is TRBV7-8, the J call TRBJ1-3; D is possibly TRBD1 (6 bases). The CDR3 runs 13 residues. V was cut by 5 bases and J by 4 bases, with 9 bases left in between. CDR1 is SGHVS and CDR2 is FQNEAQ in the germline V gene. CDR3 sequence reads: CASSPRGGNTIYF. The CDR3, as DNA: TGTGCCAGCAGCCCAAGGGGGGGAAACACCATATATTTT. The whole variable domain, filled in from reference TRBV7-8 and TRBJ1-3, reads GAGVSQSPRYKVAKRGQDVALRCDPISGHVSLFWYQQALGQGPEFLTYFQNEAQLDKSGLPSDRFFAERPEGSVSTLKIQRTQQEDSAVYLCASSPRGGNTIYFGEGSWLTVV.

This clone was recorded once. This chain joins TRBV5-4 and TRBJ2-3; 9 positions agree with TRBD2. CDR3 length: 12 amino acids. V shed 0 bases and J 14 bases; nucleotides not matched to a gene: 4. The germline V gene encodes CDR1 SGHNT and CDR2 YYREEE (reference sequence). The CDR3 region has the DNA TGTGCCAGCAGCTTGGATAGCGGGGGTCTGTATTTT. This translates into CASSLDSGGLYF.

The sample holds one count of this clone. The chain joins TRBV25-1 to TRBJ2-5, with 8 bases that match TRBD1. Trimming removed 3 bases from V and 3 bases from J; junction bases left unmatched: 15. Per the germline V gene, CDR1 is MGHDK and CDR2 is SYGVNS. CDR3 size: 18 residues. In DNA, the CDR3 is TGTGCCAGCAGTGAGCCAGGGGGCGAAGGGAACCTCAAAGAGACCCAGTACTTC. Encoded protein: CASSEPGGEGNLKETQYF.

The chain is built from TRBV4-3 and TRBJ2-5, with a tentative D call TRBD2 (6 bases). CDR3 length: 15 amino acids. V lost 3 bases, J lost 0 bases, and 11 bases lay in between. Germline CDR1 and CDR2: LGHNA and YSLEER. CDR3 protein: CASSQGLVYQETQYF. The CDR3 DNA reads TGCGCCAGCAGCCAGGGACTCGTGTACCAAGAGACCCAGTACTTC.

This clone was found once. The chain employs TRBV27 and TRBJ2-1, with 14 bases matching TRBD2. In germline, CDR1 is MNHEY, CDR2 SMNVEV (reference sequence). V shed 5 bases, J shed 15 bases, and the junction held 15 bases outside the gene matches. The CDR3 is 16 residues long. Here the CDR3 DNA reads TGTGCCAGCAGTCTCCTAATTGGGACTAGCGGGGGCCGGCGGTTCTTC. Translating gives CASSLLIGTSGGRRFF.

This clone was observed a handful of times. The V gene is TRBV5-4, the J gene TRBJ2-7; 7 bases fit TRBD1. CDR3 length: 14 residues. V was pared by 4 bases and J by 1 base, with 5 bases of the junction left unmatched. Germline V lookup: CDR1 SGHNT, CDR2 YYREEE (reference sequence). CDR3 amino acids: CASSQTGLSYEQYF. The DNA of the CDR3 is TGTGCCAGCAGCCAGACAGGGTTATCCTACGAGCAGTACTTC. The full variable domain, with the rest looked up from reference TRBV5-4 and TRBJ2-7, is ETGVTQSPTHLIKTRGQQVTLRCSSQSGHNTVSWYQQALGQGPQFIFQYYREEENGRGNFPPRFSGLQFPNYSSELNVNALELDDSALYLCASSQTGLSYEQYFGPGTRLTVT.

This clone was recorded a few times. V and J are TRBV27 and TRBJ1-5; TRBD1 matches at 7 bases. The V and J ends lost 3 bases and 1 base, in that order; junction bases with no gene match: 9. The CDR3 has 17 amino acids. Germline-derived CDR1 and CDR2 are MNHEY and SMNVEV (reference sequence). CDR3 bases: TGTGCCAGCAGTTTCCTACCTACAGGGGAAAGCAATCAGCCCCAGCATTTT. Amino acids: CASSFLPTGESNQPQHF.

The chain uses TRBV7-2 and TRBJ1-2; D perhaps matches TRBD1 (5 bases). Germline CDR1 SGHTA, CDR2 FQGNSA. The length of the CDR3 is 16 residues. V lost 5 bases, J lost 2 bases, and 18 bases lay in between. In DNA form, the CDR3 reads TGTGCCAGCAGCGTGGGACGGACGACGTGGAACTATGGCTACACCTTC. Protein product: CASSVGRTTWNYGYTF.

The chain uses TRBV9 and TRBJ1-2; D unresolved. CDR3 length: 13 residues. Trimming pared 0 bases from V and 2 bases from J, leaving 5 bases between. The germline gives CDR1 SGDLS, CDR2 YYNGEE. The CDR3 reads CASSVGGNYGYTF. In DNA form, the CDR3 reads TGTGCCAGCAGCGTAGGAGGGAACTATGGCTACACCTTC.